This record concerns one TCR beta chain sequence. Its matching antigen is unknown. The entry originates in a study of cytomegalovirus exposure and HLA in healthy donors. Study-level findings and limits: Both high specificity and high sensitivity reportedly marked the classifier's diagnosis of cytomegalovirus status.

CDR1 and CDR2 (germline): MDHEN, SYDVKM. V was cut by 5 bases and J by 0 bases, with 14 bases left in between. CDR3 length: 15 residues. Clones were read by immunoSEQ multiplex PCR, and TCRdb kept only the in-frame ones, dropping some. The sample carries about 240,000 clones, 85% to 90% recorded once. Donors came from a validation cohort of approximately 110 subjects, distinct from the first 666-subject cohort. V is TRBV28 and J is TRBJ2-7; D perhaps matches TRBD1 (6 bases). This TCR was recovered from a man aged 18 to 29 in good health and CMV-seronegative. The material sequenced was PBMCs. The CDR3 loop reads CASSPPQGFSYEQYF. The CDR3 region has the DNA TGTGCCAGCAGTCCACCTCAGGGGTTCTCCTACGAGCAGTACTTC.